This T cell receptor (beta chain) was observed in a study of T cells in Graves' hyperthyroidism and ophthalmopathy. Study-wide findings and caveats: Most expanded thyroid clonotypes above 0.001 recurred in blood.

The hyperthyroidism patients had all been newly diagnosed, and their disease duration was under 2 months. Their ages ranged from 18 to 65 years. Uncontrolled infection, other autoimmune disease, pregnancy and lactation each barred patients from inclusion. Amplification of TCR beta CDR3 regions used RNA as the template. The HTBI set primed first-round TCR CDR3 RT-PCR. A single record per CDR3 protein comes from TCRdb applying MiXCR to the multiplex PCR reads. Here the sample spans about 350,000 distinct CDR3 sequences, under 20% being singletons. The CDR3 spans 16 residues. V was clipped by 5 bases and J by 2 bases, with 18 bases between them. Germline V gene data show CDR1 as MNHEY and CDR2 as SMNVEV (reference sequence). On this clonotype: The antigen is unknown.

The V gene is TRBV27, the J gene TRBJ1-1; D perhaps matches TRBD1 (6 bases). Source material: blood. The sequence was collected from a young woman with Graves' hyperthyroidism. The CDR3 protein is CASSRTGFIANTEAFF. CDR3 DNA sequence: TGTGCCAGCAGTCGAACAGGGTTTATCGCTAACACTGAAGCTTTCTTT.